This T cell receptor (beta chain) was recorded in a study of T cell changes during pregnancy in multiple sclerosis. TCRdb's copy holds only in-frame clones and misses some; the assay was immunoSEQ multiplex PCR. The sample holds some 17,000 clones, 84% seen once. There are 14 residues in the CDR3. The V end was cut by 2 bases, the J end by 0 bases, with 8 bases between. Germline values: CDR1 MNHNS, CDR2 SASEGT. The TCR was taken from a female donor in good health, enrolled as a control in a pregnancy study. This chain links TRBV6-1 with TRBJ2-7, with a tentative D call TRBD2 (5 bases). The sequencing here drew on CD8+ T cells from peripheral blood mononuclear cells, taken in the third trimester of pregnancy. CDR3 coding DNA: TGTGCCAGCAGTGAACAGCGGAACTCCTACGAGCAGTACTTC. This codes for CASSEQRNSYEQYF.